This TCR beta chain was recovered during a study of OX40 agonist ivuxolimab in advanced cancers. Study-level background: Prior anti-PD-1, anti-PD-L1 or anti-CTLA-4 therapy was allowed; over 30% had some.

This CDR3 region has 14 residues. V lost 6 bases and J 6 bases, leaving 17 bases between the germline ends. Germline V gives CDR1 MGHDK, CDR2 SYGVNS. Here immunoSEQ multiplex PCR was the method, and the copy in TCRdb shows in-frame clones only, minus some. This table has roughly 30,000 clones, 80% to 90% appearing once. No patient had autoimmune disease or received systemic immunosuppression. The chain combines TRBV25-1 with TRBJ1-1; D not resolved. The sequencing here drew on CD4+ or CD8+ T cells sorted from blood, taken in a trial of the OX40 agonist ivuxolimab. The clonotype originates from an adult with an advanced solid tumor such as melanoma, head and neck, liver or kidney cancer. This CDR3 is CASREEWGYAEAFF. The CDR3, as DNA: TGTGCCAGCAGGGAGGAGTGGGGATACGCTGAAGCTTTCTTT.